The 21 T cell receptor beta chains in this list originate from one sample, sequenced in a study of T cell responses to AZD1222 COVID-19 vaccine (dated by TCRdb to about 2021). Library preparation employed the immunoSEQ multiplex PCR assay. The immuneACCESS repertoire file appears here via TCRdb, limited to in-frame rearrangements. These files lack a portion of the clones; in checked studies, under half of the deficit traces to unresolved V genes, and the cause of the others is not known. Present in this sample are 100,000 to 120,000 clones, 85% to 95% of which were seen just once. 2.5% to 3% of the sample comes from the top ten. The label giving this sample's time point can be read as: about 28 days (+/-7) after the second vaccine dose. Sequenced material: peripheral blood, taken 28 days after the second AZD1222 dose. All receptors derive from an adult who received the AZD1222 COVID-19 vaccine.

This sequence joins TRBV5-1 and TRBJ1-1; D remains unclear. The length of the CDR3 is 13 residues. Germline CDR1 is SGHRS and CDR2 is YFSETQ. Trimming pared 4 bases from V and 1 base from J, leaving 8 bases between. The CDR3 spells CASSPDGNTEAFF. Here the CDR3 DNA reads TGCGCCAGCAGCCCGGACGGGAACACTGAAGCTTTCTTT.

The chain carries TRBV5-6 and TRBJ1-1, with a possible D match to TRBD1 (5 bases). The V end lost 0 bases, the J end lost 6 bases, and 9 bases lay between the germline ends. This CDR3 contains 13 residues. From germline, CDR1 is SGHDT and CDR2 YYEEEE. The CDR3 coding sequence is TGTGCCAGCAGCTTGGGGCGACAGTCTGAAGCTTTCTTT. As protein: CASSLGRQSEAFF. Based on the CDR3 plus reference TRBV5-6 and TRBJ1-1, the full variable domain is DAGVTQSPTHLIKTRGQQVTLRCSPKSGHDTVSWYQQALGQGPQFIFQYYEEEERQRGNFPDRFSGHQFPNYSSELNVNALLLGDSALYLCASSLGRQSEAFFGQGTRLTVV.

The rearrangement joins TRBV5-1 to TRBJ1-2, with D tentatively TRBD1 (6 bases). The germline V gene has CDR1 SGHRS and CDR2 YFSETQ. Deletions cut 4 bases from V and 6 bases from J, with 22 bases between. The CDR3 has 16 amino acids. CDR3 region: CASSVFYLTGIDGYTF. The CDR3 nucleotides are TGCGCCAGCAGCGTCTTCTATCTAACAGGGATCGATGGCTACACCTTC.

V and J are TRBV19 and TRBJ2-2, with D unresolved. Germline CDR1 is LNHDA and CDR2 is SQIVND (reference sequence). The V gene lost 8 bases and the J gene lost 5 bases, with 12 bases spanning the gap. This CDR3 is 13 amino acids long. CDR3 amino acids: CASCGPETGELFF. The CDR3 DNA reads as TGTGCCAGTTGCGGTCCCGAAACCGGGGAGCTGTTTTTT.

This chain uses TRBV5-1 with TRBJ1-2; 9 nucleotides agree with TRBD1. The J segment lost 6 bases and the V segment lost 1 base, leaving 10 bases of the junction unmatched. Per germline, CDR1 SGHRS and CDR2 YFSETQ. The CDR3 is made up of 16 amino acids. This chain's CDR3 is CASSLLQGAIGNGYTF. The CDR3 coding sequence is TGCGCCAGCAGCTTGTTACAGGGGGCTATTGGGAATGGCTACACCTTC.

V and J are TRBV5-1 and TRBJ1-2; tentatively, D is TRBD1 (5 bases). The V end was cut by 0 bases, the J end by 3 bases, with 24 bases between. The CDR3 runs 19 residues. Germline V gene lookup returns CDR1 SGHRS and CDR2 YFSETQ. The CDR3 DNA follows: TGCGCCAGCAGCTTGGCCAATTTAGGCGAATCCCGGGGGTACTATGGCTACACCTTC. Translated: CASSLANLGESRGYYGYTF.

This clone occurred once. The chain links TRBV3-1 (or the pseudogene TRBV3-2) to TRBJ1-6; 10 bases line up with TRBD1. From germline, CDR1 is LGHDT and CDR2 YNNKEL (reference sequence). V lost 0 bases to trimming and J lost 5 bases; unmatched junction nucleotides: 7. This CDR3 has 18 amino acids. The CDR3 nucleotides are TGTGCCAGCAGCCAAGATAGGGGGACAGGGGCACATAATTCACCCCTCCACTTT. It specifies CASSQDRGTGAHNSPLHF.

The J gene is TRBJ1-1, the V gene TRBV5-5; D remains unclear. The V gene's germline CDR1 is SGHKS and CDR2 YYEKEE (reference sequence). This CDR3 contains 14 residues. The V end lost 1 base, the J end lost 4 bases, and 11 bases lay between the germline ends. This chain's CDR3 is CASSLWADGTEAFF. CDR3 bases: TGTGCCAGCAGCTTGTGGGCCGATGGCACTGAAGCTTTCTTT.

This clone appeared once. The chain links TRBV14 to TRBJ2-1; the D gene is possibly TRBD2 (6 bases). The CDR3 spans 16 residues. Germline V gives CDR1 SGHDN, CDR2 FVKESK. V was pared by 3 bases and J by 6 bases, with 18 bases between. In DNA, the CDR3 is TGTGCCAGCAGCCATCCGGCGGGGCCTTCGGGCAATGAGCAGTTCTTC. Residues: CASSHPAGPSGNEQFF.

The J gene is TRBJ1-3, the V gene TRBV19; D may be TRBD1 (5 bases). Germline-derived CDR1 and CDR2 are LNHDA and SQIVND (reference sequence). The CDR3 is made up of 15 amino acids. V was trimmed by 7 bases and J by 8 bases, leaving 21 bases between them. CDR3 nucleotides: TGTGCCAGTACGCGCGACAGTTTCGGCCGAGACACCATATATTTT. Translation gives CASTRDSFGRDTIYF.

This clone was picked up one time. The J gene is TRBJ1-6, the V gene TRBV6-6; D is unclear. This CDR3 contains 15 residues. The germline gives CDR1 MNHNY, CDR2 SVGAGI (reference sequence). The germline V and J ends were trimmed by 10 bases and 7 bases, with 20 bases remaining between them. CDR3 residues: CATHHAATLNSPLHF. CDR3 nucleotides: TGTGCCACCCACCACGCGGCAACCCTGAATTCACCCCTCCACTTT.

The table lists this clone with a few counts. This rearrangement joins TRBV19 to TRBJ1-1; D ambiguous. In germline, CDR1 is LNHDA, CDR2 SQIVND (reference sequence). The CDR3 has 13 residues. The V and J ends lost 8 bases and 2 bases respectively, with 12 bases between them. In DNA, the CDR3 is TGTGCCAGTGATCTTTATGATAACACTGAAGCTTTCTTT. Translation: CASDLYDNTEAFF.

This chain connects TRBV25-1 to TRBJ2-3; 7 bases are shared with TRBD2. Germline-derived CDR1 and CDR2 are MGHDK and SYGVNS. The J segment lost 1 base and the V segment lost 0 bases, leaving 4 bases of the junction unmatched. This CDR3 spans 16 amino acids. CDR3 protein: CASSEYGLAGTDTQYF. CDR3 bases: TGTGCCAGCAGTGAATATGGGCTAGCGGGCACAGATACGCAGTATTTT. Combining the CDR3 with reference TRBV25-1 and TRBJ2-3 gives the whole variable domain EADIYQTPRYLVIGTGKKITLECSQTMGHDKMYWYQQDPGMELHLIHYSYGVNSTEKGDLSSESTVSRIRTEHFPLTLESARPSHTSQYLCASSEYGLAGTDTQYFGPGTRLTVL.

The chain couples TRBV5-4 to TRBJ2-3; tentative D call: TRBD1 (5 bases). The CDR3 loop spans 12 amino acids. Germline lookup yields CDR1 SGHNT and CDR2 YYREEE (reference sequence). V was trimmed by 5 bases and J by 5 bases, leaving 9 bases between them. The CDR3 loop reads CASRGLRDTQYF. The CDR3 DNA sequence: TGTGCCAGCAGGGGGCTACGAGATACGCAGTATTTT.

This rearrangement joins TRBV11-2 to TRBJ1-2; 7 bases fit TRBD1. J lost 7 bases, V lost 4 bases, and 15 bases had no gene match. Germline V gives CDR1 SGHAT, CDR2 FQNNGV. The CDR3 has 16 residues. The CDR3 is CASSSTGRSVSGGYTF. CDR3 nucleotides: TGTGCCAGCAGCTCGACAGGGAGGTCGGTCTCGGGTGGCTACACCTTC.

This clone has only one observation. The chain carries TRBV7-8 and TRBJ2-7, with D maybe TRBD1 (5 bases). With 5 bases removed from V and 5 bases from J, the gap between germline ends came to 13 bases. Germline values: CDR1 SGHVS, CDR2 FQNEAQ. The CDR3 loop spans 13 amino acids. The CDR3 DNA follows: TGTGCCAGCAGCCGGACAACCAGGGACGAGCAGTACTTC. Amino acid sequence: CASSRTTRDEQYF.

V usage is TRBV30 and J usage is TRBJ1-4, with TRBD1 matching 7 bases. Trimming took 1 base from V and 6 from J; bases not matched to a gene: 2. This CDR3 comprises 13 residues. Germline V gives CDR1 GTSNPN, CDR2 SVGIG (reference sequence). The CDR3 coding sequence is TGTGCCTGGAGTGAGACAGGGCATGAAAAACTGTTTTTT. This translates into CAWSETGHEKLFF.

The sample holds one count of this clone. J is TRBJ2-1 and V is TRBV6-5, with D uncertain. The CDR3 loop spans 15 amino acids. CDR1 and CDR2 from the germline V gene are MNHEY and SVGAGI. Trimming left V 0 bases short and J 8 bases short, with 14 bases between. CDR3 nucleotides: TGTGCCAGCAGTTACTCGATTCCCGGGCTCGATGAGCAGTTCTTC. It yields the protein CASSYSIPGLDEQFF.

The chain has TRBV28 and TRBJ1-2; possibly TRBD1 for D (6 bases). Trimming stripped 7 bases from V and 7 bases from J, with 19 bases between. This CDR3 is built from 14 residues. Germline assignment: CDR1 MDHEN and CDR2 SYDVKM. The CDR3 bases are TGTGCCAGCACCTCCGCAGGGGTTAGGGCTGGCTACACCTTC. Translation gives CASTSAGVRAGYTF.

CDR3 coding DNA: TGCGCCAGCAGCTGGACCGGGACAGGGTTCACTGAAGCTTTCTTT. Encoded protein: CASSWTGTGFTEAFF. The chain combines TRBV5-1 with TRBJ1-1; 9 bases agree with TRBD1. With 3 bases clipped from V and 4 bases from J, the junction kept 7 bases outside the gene matches. Germline lookup yields CDR1 SGHRS and CDR2 YFSETQ. The CDR3 is 15 amino acids.

The V call is TRBV2, the J call TRBJ2-5, with 8 nucleotides matching TRBD2. V was clipped by 7 bases and J by 1 base; unmatched bases: 8. The CDR3 covers 15 residues. Germline V gene sequence: CDR1 SNHLY, CDR2 FYNNEI. The CDR3 DNA follows: TGTGCCAGCAATCCCCGGACTAGCAGCCAAGAGACCCAGTACTTC. Translation: CASNPRTSSQETQYF.